A selection of T cell receptor beta chains follows, all from one sample in a study of response to subunit inactivated influenza vaccine. TCRdb analysed the RT-PCR reads with MiXCR anew, one entry per CDR3 protein. Of 610,000 or so distinct CDR3 sequences listed, 12% to 15% are singletons. Sequences were derived from PBMCs from blood, sampled less than 13 days after vaccination. These receptors were collected from a man in his fifties who received an inactivated influenza vaccine. Each CDR3 is given with its conserved first and last residue. A D gene is named only where the DNA matches it firmly. Clone size is stated in some rows and not others, as once, few, many or a class when expanded.

J,V,size,D,CDR3,DNA
TRBJ2-4,TRBV6-2/TRBV6-3,NA,TRBD1,CASSYGAGGAGRNIQYF,TGTGCCAGCAGTTACGGGGCAGGGGGCGCGGGAAGGAACATTCAGTACTTC
TRBJ2-3,TRBV20-1,few,NA,CSANGMRGRQVDTQYF,TGCAGTGCTAATGGAATGCGGGGCCGCCAGGTTGATACGCAGTATTTT
TRBJ2-1,TRBV3-1,many,TRBD2,CASSQDLAGRDEQFF,TGTGCCAGCAGCCAAGATTTGGCGGGGAGGGATGAGCAGTTCTTC
TRBJ2-1,TRBV6-5,NA,TRBD2,CASSYASGRAYVEQFF,TGTGCCAGCAGTTACGCTAGCGGGAGGGCCTACGTTGAGCAGTTCTTC
TRBJ1-5,TRBV28,few,TRBD1,CASSRQGLSNQPQHF,TGTGCCAGCAGCAGACAGGGACTGAGCAATCAGCCCCAGCATTTT
TRBJ2-1,TRBV6-1,NA,NA,CASSEIGSNEQFF,TGTGCCAGCAGTGAAATAGGAAGCAATGAGCAGTTCTTC
TRBJ2-2,TRBV14,NA,NA,CASSQGSSSGELFF,TGTGCCAGCAGCCAAGGGAGCAGTTCCGGGGAGCTGTTTTTT
TRBJ2-1,TRBV27,many,NA,CASSLSRGEQFF,TGTGCCAGCAGTTTATCGCGGGGTGAGCAGTTCTTC
TRBJ1-5,TRBV20-1,few,TRBD1,CSAPGTGGFQPQHF,TGCAGTGCTCCCGGGACAGGGGGCTTTCAGCCCCAGCATTTT
TRBJ2-5,TRBV10-2,NA,TRBD2,CASYDRLAVETQYF,TGCGCCAGCTATGACCGACTAGCGGTTGAGACCCAGTACTTC
TRBJ2-7,TRBV2,NA,NA,CASRVGDSSYEQYF,TGTGCCAGCAGAGTAGGTGACAGCTCCTACGAGCAGTACTTC
TRBJ1-2,TRBV6-1,many,NA,CASSARMDRDYGYTF,TGTGCCAGCAGTGCACGAATGGACAGAGATTATGGCTACACCTTC
TRBJ2-3,TRBV20-1,NA,TRBD1,CSARDRDNAPGQGTDTQYF,TGCAGTGCTAGAGATCGGGACAACGCCCCGGGACAGGGGACAGATACGCAGTATTTT
TRBJ2-1,TRBV29-1,few,NA,CSVKGGNEQFF,TGCAGCGTCAAAGGGGGTAATGAGCAGTTCTTC
TRBJ2-1,TRBV28,NA,NA,CASSGWGLNYNEQFF,TGTGCCAGCAGTGGGTGGGGGCTAAATTACAATGAGCAGTTCTTC
TRBJ2-5,TRBV6-5,few,NA,CASSYFGKPQETQYF,TGTGCCAGCAGTTATTTCGGTAAACCCCAAGAGACCCAGTACTTC
TRBJ2-1,TRBV15,many,TRBD2,CATSLRGSPYNEQFF,TGTGCCACCAGCCTGCGGGGGTCCCCCTACAATGAGCAGTTCTTC
TRBJ2-1,TRBV4-2,NA,TRBD1,CASSPQDRTLLYNEQFF,TGTGCCAGCAGCCCCCAGGACAGGACCCTCCTCTACAATGAGCAGTTCTTC
TRBJ2-1,TRBV12-3/TRBV12-4,few,NA,CASTLRTDYNEQFF,TGTGCCAGCACTCTAAGGACAGACTACAATGAGCAGTTCTTC
TRBJ2-3,TRBV20-1,few,NA,CSARTVTSTDTQYF,TGCAGTGCTAGGACAGTCACTAGCACAGATACGCAGTATTTT
TRBJ2-3,TRBV2,NA,NA,CASSFRARTDTQYF,TGTGCCAGCAGCTTCCGGGCCCGCACAGATACGCAGTATTTT
TRBJ1-5,TRBV21-1,many,NA,CASSKERTGSNQPQHF,TGTGCCAGCAGCAAAGAGAGGACGGGAAGCAATCAGCCCCAGCATTTT
TRBJ2-7,TRBV10-3,NA,TRBD1,CAISDGGGQEYF,TGTGCCATCAGTGATGGAGGGGGACAGGAGTACTTC
TRBJ2-3,TRBV24-1,few,NA,CATSPGSTDTQYF,TGTGCCACCTCTCCGGGGAGCACAGATACGCAGTATTTT
TRBJ1-6,TRBV6-1,NA,NA,CASSPDQGSPLHF,TGTGCCAGCAGTCCTGACCAGGGGTCACCCCTCCACTTT
TRBJ1-1,TRBV3-1,NA,NA,CASSQPSVNTEAFF,TGTGCCAGCAGCCAACCCTCGGTGAACACTGAAGCTTTCTTT
TRBJ2-1,TRBV6-1,many,TRBD1,CASRTRQGSYNEQFF,TGTGCCAGCAGGACCAGACAGGGGTCCTACAATGAGCAGTTCTTC
TRBJ2-1,TRBV5-1,NA,TRBD1,CASSKDRVYYNEQFF,TGCGCCAGCAGCAAGGACAGGGTATACTACAATGAGCAGTTCTTC
TRBJ2-7,TRBV2,NA,TRBD1,CASGLQGAGEQYF,TGTGCCAGCGGCTTACAGGGGGCAGGGGAGCAGTACTTC
TRBJ1-2,TRBV14,NA,TRBD1,CASSKGQGYYGYTF,TGTGCCAGCAGCAAAGGACAGGGCTACTATGGCTACACCTTC
TRBJ2-1,TRBV12-3/TRBV12-4,NA,NA,CASSWEGGANKNEQFF,TGTGCCAGCAGTTGGGAGGGGGGGGCGAATAAAAATGAGCAGTTCTTC
TRBJ2-7,TRBV5-1,NA,NA,CASSYGLGGYEQYF,TGCGCCAGCAGCTATGGACTAGGGGGCTACGAGCAGTACTTC
TRBJ2-1,TRBV30,NA,NA,CAWTPGTSPNEQFF,TGTGCCTGGACCCCCGGGACATCTCCCAATGAGCAGTTCTTC
TRBJ2-2,TRBV12-3/TRBV12-4,NA,NA,CASSLIGHSLTGELFF,TGTGCCAGCAGTTTAATCGGACACTCTTTGACCGGGGAGCTGTTTTTT
TRBJ2-3,TRBV2,NA,TRBD2,CASSSLQRDTDTQYF,TGTGCCAGCAGCTCTCTCCAGCGGGACACAGATACGCAGTATTTT
TRBJ2-7,TRBV7-6,many,NA,CASSLGEAPSYEQYF,TGTGCCAGCAGCTTAGGCGAGGCACCCTCCTACGAGCAGTACTTC
TRBJ2-4,TRBV6-1,few,NA,CASSVMGDIQYF,TGTGCCAGCAGTGTAATGGGGGACATTCAGTACTTC
TRBJ2-1,TRBV7-2,few,NA,CASSLLLGQLLYNEQFF,TGTGCCAGCAGCTTACTGCTAGGGCAGCTTCTCTACAATGAGCAGTTCTTC
TRBJ2-2,TRBV7-2,few,NA,CASSQLVLGELFF,TGTGCCAGCAGCCAACTGGTCCTCGGGGAGCTGTTTTTT
TRBJ2-5,TRBV6-2/TRBV6-3,NA,TRBD1,CASRAVRTGGETQYF,TGTGCCAGCAGAGCCGTCCGGACAGGGGGAGAGACCCAGTACTTC
TRBJ2-1,TRBV6-5,few,TRBD2,CASSSRLAGGENEQFF,TGTGCCAGCAGTTCTAGACTAGCGGGGGGGGAGAATGAGCAGTTCTTC
TRBJ2-1,TRBV2,many,TRBD2,CASSGRTSRRSYNEQFF,TGTGCCAGCAGTGGTAGGACTAGCCGACGCTCCTACAATGAGCAGTTCTTC
TRBJ1-1,TRBV18,few,NA,CASSPRQEAAEAFF,TGTGCCAGCTCACCTAGACAGGAGGCGGCTGAAGCTTTCTTT
TRBJ1-6,TRBV28,NA,NA,CATLDRPNSPLHF,TGTGCCACCCTGGACAGACCTAATTCACCCCTCCACTTT
TRBJ2-1,TRBV12-3/TRBV12-4,few,TRBD2,CASSRLSGSYNEQFF,TGTGCCAGCAGTAGACTTAGCGGGAGCTACAATGAGCAGTTCTTC
TRBJ2-5,TRBV6-1,NA,NA,CASTPEKSQPTQYF,TGTGCCAGCACCCCAGAAAAGTCTCAGCCGACCCAGTACTTC
TRBJ2-7,TRBV18,NA,NA,CASHQGSYEQYF,TGTGCCAGCCATCAGGGCAGCTACGAGCAGTACTTC
TRBJ1-5,TRBV6-5,few,NA,CASSYSGSVGVPSNQPQHF,TGTGCCAGCAGTTACTCCGGCTCTGTCGGGGTACCTAGCAATCAGCCCCAGCATTTT